One and the same sample provided the 27 T cell receptor beta chains below, sequenced in a study of blood T cell repertoires in COVID-19. Method: immunoSEQ multiplex PCR; TCRdb's copy keeps in-frame clones and lacks some. The data show 100,000 to 150,000 clones, 88% seen once. The specimen sequenced was peripheral blood. These receptors all stem from a human donor in a cohort sampled during active COVID-19.

The rearrangement joins TRBV7-9 to TRBJ1-2; D unclear. The V gene lost 5 bases and the J gene lost 6 bases, with 10 bases spanning the gap. This CDR3 has 12 amino acids. CDR1 SEHNR and CDR2 FQNEAQ come from the germline V gene (reference sequence). The CDR3 sequence is CASSGVMDGYTF. Written as DNA, the CDR3 is TGTGCCAGCAGCGGAGTTATGGATGGCTACACCTTC. Full variable domain (missing parts from reference TRBV7-9 and TRBJ1-2): DTGVSQNPRHKITKRGQNVTFRCDPISEHNRLYWYRQTLGQGPEFLTYFQNEAQLEKSRLLSDRFSAERPKGSFSTLEIQRTEQGDSAMYLCASSGVMDGYTFGSGTRLTVV.

In DNA, the CDR3 is TGTGCCAGCAGCTTAGGGACTCCCCCAGATACGCAGTATTTT. Amino acid sequence: CASSLGTPPDTQYF. The V call is TRBV7-9, the J call TRBJ2-3; the D gene is possibly TRBD2 (5 bases). Germline loops: CDR1 SEHNR, CDR2 FQNEAQ (reference sequence). V gave up 1 base and J gave up 4 bases, with 9 bases separating them. The CDR3 has 14 residues.

V usage is TRBV6-5 and J usage is TRBJ2-3; D perhaps matches TRBD1 (6 bases). Trimming removed 6 bases from V and 1 base from J, with 8 bases in between. CDR3 length: 13 residues. The germline V gene encodes CDR1 MNHEY and CDR2 SVGAGI. CDR3 bases: TGTGCCAGCAGCAACAGGGGCACAGATACGCAGTATTTT. It codes for CASSNRGTDTQYF.

The chain links TRBV5-6 to TRBJ2-3; TRBD2 is a possible D gene (5 bases). The CDR3 is made up of 13 amino acids. Between the trimmed V and J ends, which lost 0 bases and 4 bases, there was a span of 6 bases. The germline CDR1 and CDR2 sequences are SGHDT and YYEEEE. The CDR3 DNA reads TGTGCCAGCAGCTTGGTAGCGCCAGATACGCAGTATTTT. Amino acids: CASSLVAPDTQYF.

The chain is built from TRBV7-9 and TRBJ1-1; possibly TRBD1 for D (5 bases). CDR1 and CDR2 (germline): SEHNR, FQNEAQ (reference sequence). The CDR3 runs to 16 residues. Trimming left V 2 bases short and J 0 bases short, with 13 bases between. The CDR3 DNA is TGTGCCAGCAGCTTAACCCAGACAGAGATGAACACTGAAGCTTTCTTT. This codes for CASSLTQTEMNTEAFF.

The genes are TRBV7-8 and TRBJ2-1, with TRBD1 identical over 7 bases. CDR1 is SGHVS and CDR2 is FQNEAQ in the germline V gene. The CDR3 sequence is 12 residues long. Trimming cost V 3 bases and J 9 bases; bases outside gene matches: 2. The CDR3 is CASSFTGVEQFF. CDR3 coding DNA: TGTGCCAGCAGCTTTACAGGGGTTGAGCAGTTCTTC.

V usage is TRBV28 and J usage is TRBJ1-4; no definite D call. Trimming took off 1 base at V and 7 bases at J, with 13 bases between the two ends. Germline V gene data show CDR1 as MDHEN and CDR2 as SYDVKM. The CDR3 is 15 amino acids. Here the CDR3 reads CASSLFHGRGEKLFF. In DNA form, the CDR3 reads TGTGCCAGCAGTTTATTCCATGGCCGGGGTGAAAAACTGTTTTTT.

The chain carries TRBV14 and TRBJ2-7, with TRBD1 matching 7 bases. This CDR3 comprises 16 residues. V lost 1 base to trimming and J lost 0 bases; unmatched junction nucleotides: 6. Germline CDR1 reads SGHDN; CDR2 reads FVKESK. CDR3 DNA sequence: TGTGCCAGCAGCCAAGTCGTAACAGGGGTCTCCTACGAGCAGTACTTC. It translates to CASSQVVTGVSYEQYF.

V usage is TRBV5-1 and J usage is TRBJ1-1; TRBD1 aligns across 9 bases. With V trimmed by 2 bases and J by 7 bases, 3 bases remained unmatched. The CDR3 covers 13 residues. Germline V CDR1 and CDR2: SGHRS, YFSETQ. The CDR3 bases are TGCGCCAGCAGCTTAAGACAGGGGGATGAAGCTTTCTTT. Its translation: CASSLRQGDEAFF. Combining the CDR3 with reference TRBV5-1 and TRBJ1-1 gives the whole variable domain KAGVTQTPRYLIKTRGQQVTLSCSPISGHRSVSWYQQTPGQGLQFLFEYFSETQRNKGNFPGRFSGRQFSNSRSEMNVSTLELGDSALYLCASSLRQGDEAFFGQGTRLTVV.

The chain uses TRBV5-1 and TRBJ2-5; 8 bases match TRBD1. Per germline, CDR1 SGHRS and CDR2 YFSETQ. The V gene end was trimmed by 5 bases and the J gene end by 5 bases; junction bases not matched to a gene: 11. This CDR3 is 15 amino acids long. The CDR3 is CASRPRTGLGETQYF. CDR3 nucleotide sequence: TGCGCCAGCAGACCCAGGACAGGGCTCGGTGAGACCCAGTACTTC.

The chain recombines TRBV4-1 with TRBJ2-1, with D perhaps matching TRBD1 (6 bases). Deletions cut 0 bases from V and 4 bases from J, with 22 bases between. Germline loops: CDR1 MGHRA, CDR2 YSYEKL. The CDR3 totals 19 residues. The CDR3 is CASSQDSIQGSLPYNEQFF. As DNA, the CDR3 is TGCGCCAGCAGCCAAGACTCCATTCAGGGGAGCCTACCTTACAATGAGCAGTTCTTC.

This sequence joins TRBV5-6 and TRBJ2-1, with TRBD1 matching 12 bases. CDR1 SGHDT and CDR2 YYEEEE come from the germline V gene. The CDR3 length is 16 residues. V was clipped by 4 bases and J by 15 bases; unmatched bases: 17. CDR3: CASSVGGPGQGARSFF. As DNA, the CDR3 is TGTGCCAGCAGCGTAGGGGGGCCGGGACAGGGGGCCCGTTCGTTCTTC.

J is TRBJ2-1 and V is TRBV10-2; TRBD2 matches 10 bases. Germline CDR1 WSHSY, CDR2 SAAADI. The ends lost 1 base at V and 5 bases at J; junction bases unmatched: 5. CDR3 length: 16 residues. CDR3 coding DNA: TGCGCCAGCAGTGAGTTTAGCGGGAGGCCCGACAATGAGCAGTTCTTC. Encoded protein: CASSEFSGRPDNEQFF.

This clone showed up just once. The chain is built from TRBV18 and TRBJ1-2; possible D gene TRBD1, 5 bases. This CDR3 is built from 12 residues. The germline V gene has CDR1 KGHSH and CDR2 LQKENI. The V gene lost 4 bases and the J gene lost 6 bases, with 9 bases spanning the gap. Here the CDR3 reads CASSRGDHGYTF. The CDR3 DNA follows: TGTGCCAGCTCACGGGGGGACCATGGCTACACCTTC.

The V and J genes are TRBV28 and TRBJ1-1, with 8 bases that match TRBD1. The V gene's germline CDR1 is MDHEN and CDR2 SYDVKM. V lost 7 bases and J lost 5; bases outside the gene matches: 9. This CDR3 is built from 14 residues. The CDR3 DNA follows: TGTGCCAGCAACATACAGGGGGGGAAAACTGAAGCTTTCTTT. Translated: CASNIQGGKTEAFF.

As concerns this clone: The identical CDR3 is also encoded by other nucleotide sequences in the sample. The chain links TRBV5-6 to TRBJ2-5; D gene ambiguous. The germline CDR1 and CDR2 sequences are SGHDT and YYEEEE. The CDR3 extends over 13 amino acids. The V gene lost 1 base and the J gene lost 0 bases, with 4 bases spanning the gap. In DNA, the CDR3 is TGTGCCAGCAGCTTGCGGTACCAAGAGACCCAGTACTTC. Its protein product is CASSLRYQETQYF.

V gene TRBV27 combines with J gene TRBJ2-5; 11 nucleotides align to TRBD2. The CDR3 loop spans 17 amino acids. CDR1 and CDR2 (germline): MNHEY, SMNVEV (reference sequence). V was pared by 4 bases and J by 4 bases, with 11 bases of the junction left unmatched. In DNA, the CDR3 is TGTGCCAGCAGTTCCGTCGGTAGCGGGGGGGCCGGAGAGACCCAGTACTTC. As protein: CASSSVGSGGAGETQYF.

This clone appeared a few times. The rearrangement uses TRBV3-1 (or the pseudogene TRBV3-2) and TRBJ1-2; D gene ambiguous. V gave up 4 bases and J gave up 0 bases, with 21 bases separating them. Germline CDR1 LGHDT, CDR2 YNNKEL (reference sequence). The CDR3 contains 18 residues. In DNA, the CDR3 is TGTGCCAGCAGCCCGACCCAAGTTGCCCAGGAAGCTAACTATGGCTACACCTTC. Encoded protein: CASSPTQVAQEANYGYTF.

The V and J genes are TRBV7-2 and TRBJ2-1; 11 nucleotides agree with TRBD2. Per the germline V gene, CDR1 is SGHTA and CDR2 is FQGNSA. V shed 4 bases, J shed 7 bases, and the junction held 9 bases outside the gene matches. This CDR3 is 16 amino acids long. CDR3 in DNA: TGTGCCAGCAGCTCGATACCGGGACTAGCGGCGAATGAGCAGTTCTTC. Amino acids: CASSSIPGLAANEQFF.

V is TRBV9 and J is TRBJ2-3; TRBD2 matches 7 bases. Germline V CDR1 and CDR2: SGDLS, YYNGEE. CDR3 size: 17 residues. V trimming: 1 base; J trimming: 8 bases; junction bases outside the gene matches: 16. CDR3 sequence (DNA): TGTGCCAGCAGCGTATCCCCAGGCGGGGGAGGGCTTGGTACGCAGTATTTT. Translating it yields CASSVSPGGGGLGTQYF.

The rearrangement links TRBV5-6 to TRBJ1-2; 8 bases fit TRBD1. J lost 2 bases, V lost 0 bases, and 3 bases had no gene match. The CDR3 covers 15 residues. The germline V gene encodes CDR1 SGHDT and CDR2 YYEEEE. CDR3 DNA sequence: TGTGCCAGCAGCTTGGATAGGACAGGGAACTATGGCTACACCTTC. Protein: CASSLDRTGNYGYTF.

This clone was seen just once. The chain links TRBV7-6 to TRBJ2-7, with TRBD2 identical over 11 bases. Germline CDR1 SGHVS, CDR2 FNYEAQ. V dropped 5 bases and J dropped 7; count of bases not matched to a gene: 10. CDR3 length equals 15 residues. CDR3 residues: CASSPRLAGQVEQYF. The CDR3 DNA follows: TGTGCCAGCAGCCCCCGACTAGCGGGGCAGGTTGAGCAGTACTTC.

The chain recombines TRBV11-2 with TRBJ2-1, with a possible D match to TRBD2 (5 bases). Per the germline V gene, CDR1 is SGHAT and CDR2 is FQNNGV. The CDR3 contains 15 residues. The germline V and J ends were trimmed by 4 bases and 6 bases, with 16 bases remaining between them. The CDR3 nucleotides are TGTGCCAGCAGCTCCGGACTGGGCCCCATCAATGAGCAGTTCTTC. It specifies CASSSGLGPINEQFF.

V gene TRBV27 combines with J gene TRBJ2-3; maybe TRBD1 (7 bases). This CDR3 region has 15 residues. Germline CDR1 reads MNHEY; CDR2 reads SMNVEV (reference sequence). CDR3: CATGEGAGTTDTQYF. As DNA, the CDR3 is TGTGCTACCGGAGAGGGGGCGGGGACCACAGATACGCAGTATTTT.

The chain employs TRBV7-9 and TRBJ1-3; perhaps TRBD1 as D (6 bases). Germline V lookup: CDR1 SEHNR, CDR2 FQNEAQ (reference sequence). The CDR3 extends over 14 amino acids. The V end was cut by 0 bases, the J end by 4 bases, with 7 bases between. This CDR3 reads CASSLAGTGNTIYF. As DNA, the CDR3 is TGTGCCAGCAGCTTAGCCGGGACAGGAAACACCATATATTTT.

V and J are TRBV27 and TRBJ2-1; 11 positions agree with TRBD2. The ends lost 5 bases at V and 7 bases at J; junction bases unmatched: 7. Germline CDR1 reads MNHEY; CDR2 reads SMNVEV (reference sequence). The length of the CDR3 is 15 residues. This CDR3 reads CASSPLGLAGNEQFF. In DNA form, the CDR3 reads TGTGCCAGCAGTCCCCTCGGACTAGCGGGTAATGAGCAGTTCTTC.

CDR3 amino acids: CASSPRQGYEQYF. CDR3 DNA sequence: TGTGCCAGCAGCCCCCGACAGGGATACGAGCAGTACTTC. The V gene is TRBV5-4, the J gene TRBJ2-7, with 7 nucleotides matching TRBD1. The length of the CDR3 is 13 residues. Germline V gene data show CDR1 as SGHNT and CDR2 as YYREEE (reference sequence). Trimming removed 4 bases from V and 4 bases from J; junction bases left unmatched: 5.